Given below is one T cell receptor (beta chain) in context. No cognate antigen has been identified for it. Per-base qualities were not stored, and no clone one base away is much larger. These data come from a study of blood T cell repertoires in COVID-19 (dated by TCRdb to about 2020). The study in broad terms: Samples covering the acute and convalescent phases of COVID-19 were provided by collaborators in the United States, Italy and Spain. Where available, HLA class I and class II types were taken from metadata supplied by the sample provider and were not determined by assay-based typing. The samples were drawn from two sources: the first 160 participants of the ongoing ImmuneRACE study, and 1,200 or so subjects contributed by 6 global collaborators. The material from the prospective study consisted of cDNA or gDNA derived from T cells, B-cell-depleted T cells, or PBMCs. Deeply sampled blood TCRbeta repertoires from subjects exposed to, actively infected with, or recovered from COVID-19 were included in the dataset. A freely available public database, intended as a resource for researchers studying the immune response to SARS-CoV-2, is where the repertoires were released. A de-identified subject ID, COVID-19 status, age in years and sex were almost always included in the sample metadata. Study-wide conclusions, independent of this receptor: Clinical and demographic metadata were provided uncurated, with the amount varying by source and participant.

The immunoSEQ Assay, a bias-controlled multiplex PCR, was used to amplify TCRbeta CDR3 regions from genomic DNA. In the authors' own workflow: Nucleated cell counts per sample were estimated from amplification of reference gene primers within the assay. To quantify the absolute abundance of each unique TCRbeta CDR3 rearrangement, sequence reads were collapsed and filtered. For each sample, productive Simpson clonality was calculated as the square root of Simpson's diversity index across productive rearrangements. In its TCRdb copy, this immuneACCESS table keeps in-frame sequences only and misses some clones. Where compared with another copy, unresolved V genes explain less than half of these, and the others have no known cause. For V, J and clone size, that table is used; D and trimming come from the DNA. The sample yields about 400,000 clones; around 90% were counted once. Over 1% of the sample rests with the top ten.

Deletion took 4 bases off V and 3 bases off J, with a span of 9 bases between the germline ends. The germline V gene encodes CDR1 MNHEY and CDR2 SMNVEV (reference sequence). The CDR3 sequence holds 13 residues, the cysteine and phenylalanine included. Of all the DNA, just the CDR3 is kept, 39 bases in frame from base 1. Collaborating institutions collected whole blood in K2EDTA tubes following their own protocols. Collaborator samples were shipped for TCRbeta analysis as frozen whole blood, isolated PBMCs, or DNA extracted from either sample type. The sequenced sample consisted of peripheral blood. The rearranged chain carries TRBV27 and TRBJ1-2, with no confidently assigned D gene. This clonotype was sampled from a man between 40 and 49 years old with acute or convalescent COVID-19. The CDR3 sequence is CASSSITDYGYTF. In nucleotide form, the sequence is TGTGCCAGCAGTTCGATAACAGACTATGGCTACACCTTC.